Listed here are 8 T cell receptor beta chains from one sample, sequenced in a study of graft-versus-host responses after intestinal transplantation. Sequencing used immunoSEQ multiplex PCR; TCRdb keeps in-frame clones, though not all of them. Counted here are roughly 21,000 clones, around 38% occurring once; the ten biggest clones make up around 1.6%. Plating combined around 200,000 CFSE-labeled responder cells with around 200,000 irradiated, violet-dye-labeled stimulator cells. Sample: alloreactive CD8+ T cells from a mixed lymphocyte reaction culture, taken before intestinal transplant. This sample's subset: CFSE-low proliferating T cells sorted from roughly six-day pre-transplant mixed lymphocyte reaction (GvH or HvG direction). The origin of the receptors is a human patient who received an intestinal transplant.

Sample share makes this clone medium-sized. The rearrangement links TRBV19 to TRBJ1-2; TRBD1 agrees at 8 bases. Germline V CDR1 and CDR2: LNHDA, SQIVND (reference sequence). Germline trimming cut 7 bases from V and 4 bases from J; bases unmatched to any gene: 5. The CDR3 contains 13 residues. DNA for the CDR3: TGTGCCAGTACCCCCAGGGGGCCCTATGGCTACACCTTC. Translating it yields CASTPRGPYGYTF.

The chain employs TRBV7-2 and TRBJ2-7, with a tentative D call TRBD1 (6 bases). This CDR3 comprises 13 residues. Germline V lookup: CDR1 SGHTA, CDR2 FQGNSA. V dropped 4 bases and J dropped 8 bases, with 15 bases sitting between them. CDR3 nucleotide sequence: TGTGCCAGCAGCTCCCTCGAAGGGGGAAAGCAGTACTTC. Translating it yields CASSSLEGGKQYF.

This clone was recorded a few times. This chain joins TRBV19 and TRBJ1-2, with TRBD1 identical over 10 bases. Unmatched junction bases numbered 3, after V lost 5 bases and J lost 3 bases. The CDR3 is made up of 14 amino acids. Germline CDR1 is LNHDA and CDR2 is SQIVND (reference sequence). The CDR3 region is CASSFGTGDYGYTF. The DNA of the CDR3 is TGTGCCAGTAGTTTCGGGACAGGGGACTATGGCTACACCTTC.

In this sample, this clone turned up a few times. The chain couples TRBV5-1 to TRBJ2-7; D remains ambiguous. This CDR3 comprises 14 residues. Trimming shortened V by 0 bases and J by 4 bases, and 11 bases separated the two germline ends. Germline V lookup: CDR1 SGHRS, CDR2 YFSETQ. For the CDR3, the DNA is TGCGCCAGCAGCTTGGGGCCACCCTCGTACGAGCAGTACTTC. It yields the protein CASSLGPPSYEQYF. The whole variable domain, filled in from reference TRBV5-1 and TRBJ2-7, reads KAGVTQTPRYLIKTRGQQVTLSCSPISGHRSVSWYQQTPGQGLQFLFEYFSETQRNKGNFPGRFSGRQFSNSRSEMNVSTLELGDSALYLCASSLGPPSYEQYFGPGTRLTVT.

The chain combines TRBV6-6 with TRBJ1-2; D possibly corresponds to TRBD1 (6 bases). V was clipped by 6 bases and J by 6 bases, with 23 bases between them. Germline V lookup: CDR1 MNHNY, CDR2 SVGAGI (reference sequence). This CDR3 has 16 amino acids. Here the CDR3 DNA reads TGTGCCAGCAGGCCCACTACAACAGGGTTTCGTGATGGCTACACCTTC. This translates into CASRPTTTGFRDGYTF.

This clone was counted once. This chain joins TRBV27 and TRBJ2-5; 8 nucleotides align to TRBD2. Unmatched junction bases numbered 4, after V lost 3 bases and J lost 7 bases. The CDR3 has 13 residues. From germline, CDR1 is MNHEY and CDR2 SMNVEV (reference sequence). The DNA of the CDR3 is TGTGCCAGCAGTTTTGGGGCGGGAGGGACCCAGTACTTC. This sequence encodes CASSFGAGGTQYF.

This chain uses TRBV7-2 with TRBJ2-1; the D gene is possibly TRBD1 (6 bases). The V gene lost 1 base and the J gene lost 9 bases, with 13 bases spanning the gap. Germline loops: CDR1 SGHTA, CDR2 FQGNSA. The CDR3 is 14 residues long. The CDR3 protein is CASSLVGAPGEQFF. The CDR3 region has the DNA TGTGCCAGCAGCTTAGTGGGGGCACCCGGTGAGCAGTTCTTC.

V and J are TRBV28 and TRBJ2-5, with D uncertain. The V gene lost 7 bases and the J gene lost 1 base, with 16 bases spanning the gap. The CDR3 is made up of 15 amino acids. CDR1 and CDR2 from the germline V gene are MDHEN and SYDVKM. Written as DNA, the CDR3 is TGTGCCAGCACCCCGTTGGGGTCCCTCCAAGAGACCCAGTACTTC. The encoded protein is CASTPLGSLQETQYF.